Listed below are T cell receptor beta chains from one sample, sequenced in a study of T-cell reconstitution after alpha-beta-depleted transplantation in children. TCRdb itself ran the PCR reads through MiXCR, one entry per CDR3 protein. Of 600,000 to 700,000 distinct CDR3 sequences listed, around 13% are singletons. Sequencing used PBMCs, obtained before TCRalphabeta/CD19-depleted stem cell transplant. Receptor source: a girl aged 2 to 10 with congenital amegakaryocytic thrombocytopenia, due to receive a stem cell transplant. The conserved cysteine and the conserved F or W are not part of the CDR3 here. The order of the fields is J gene, V gene, clone size, D gene, CDR3 protein. A D gene is named only where the DNA matches it firmly. A clone size is listed for some rows: how often the clone was seen (once, few, many), or a class if it is expanded.

TRBJ1-1 TRBV7-6 many - ASSSSRGGNTEAF
TRBJ2-5 TRBV20-1 many - SANPGTRQETQY
TRBJ2-5 TRBV4-2 - - ASSQVPSQETQY
TRBJ1-2 TRBV19 - - ASSMIGVYGYT
TRBJ2-2 TRBV5-5 many - ASSDVGAAGELF
TRBJ2-7 TRBV12-3/TRBV12-4 few - ASSRSTIRYEQY
TRBJ1-5 TRBV5-1 many - ASRTDSNQPQH
TRBJ2-7 TRBV12-3/TRBV12-4 many - ASSFVGLSYEQY
TRBJ1-1 TRBV12-3/TRBV12-4 many TRBD1 ASRRTGTTLGAF
TRBJ2-5 TRBV4-1 - TRBD2 ASSQDPASGRPETQY
TRBJ1-3 TRBV5-1 many - ASSLGPGTGNTIY
TRBJ2-3 TRBV29-1 many - SVDDVSTDTQY
TRBJ2-2 TRBV5-1 - - ASSFYRGTGELF